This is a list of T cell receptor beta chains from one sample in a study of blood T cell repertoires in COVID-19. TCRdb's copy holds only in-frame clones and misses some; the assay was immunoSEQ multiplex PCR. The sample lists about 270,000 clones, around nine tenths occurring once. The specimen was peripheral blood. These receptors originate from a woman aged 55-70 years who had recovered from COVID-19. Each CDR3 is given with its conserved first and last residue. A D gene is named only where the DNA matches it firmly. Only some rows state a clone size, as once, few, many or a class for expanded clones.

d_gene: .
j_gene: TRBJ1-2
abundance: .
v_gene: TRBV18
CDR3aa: CASSPTGLDGYTF
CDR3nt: TGTGCCAGCTCACCCACAGGGTTGGATGGCTACACCTTC

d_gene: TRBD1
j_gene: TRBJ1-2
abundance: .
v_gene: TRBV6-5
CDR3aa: CASSYGTGRGYTF
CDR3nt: TGTGCCAGCAGTTACGGGACAGGACGAGGCTACACCTTC

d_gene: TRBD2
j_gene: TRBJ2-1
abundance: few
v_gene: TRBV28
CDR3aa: CASSWTSGANLPNEQFF
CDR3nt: TGTGCCAGCAGTTGGACTAGCGGGGCTAATTTACCCAATGAGCAGTTCTTC

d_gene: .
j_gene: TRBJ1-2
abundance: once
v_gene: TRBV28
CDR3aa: CASSEGGTGRNTF
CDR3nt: TGTGCCAGCAGTGAAGGGGGAACAGGCCGCAACACCTTC

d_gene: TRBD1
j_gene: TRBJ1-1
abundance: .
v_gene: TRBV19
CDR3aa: CASIRSGGLEAFF
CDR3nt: TGTGCCAGTATCCGATCAGGGGGTCTCGAAGCTTTCTTT

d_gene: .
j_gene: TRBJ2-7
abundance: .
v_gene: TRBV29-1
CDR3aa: CSVGLGQTYEQYF
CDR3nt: TGCAGCGTGGGGTTGGGACAAACCTACGAGCAGTACTTC

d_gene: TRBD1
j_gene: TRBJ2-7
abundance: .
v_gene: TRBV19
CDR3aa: CASSIGQGVNYEQYF
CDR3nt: TGTGCCAGTAGTATCGGACAGGGAGTTAATTACGAGCAGTACTTC

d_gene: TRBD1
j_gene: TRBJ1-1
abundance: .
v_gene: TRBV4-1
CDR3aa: CASSQRGPNTEAFF
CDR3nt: TGCGCCAGCAGCCAAAGGGGGCCGAACACTGAAGCTTTCTTT

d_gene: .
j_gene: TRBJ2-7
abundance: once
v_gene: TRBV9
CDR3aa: CASSAVGEGDEQYF
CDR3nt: TGTGCCAGCAGCGCAGTGGGGGAGGGGGACGAGCAGTACTTC

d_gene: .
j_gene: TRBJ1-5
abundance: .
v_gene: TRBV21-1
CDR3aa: CASPEPTGGYSNQPQHF
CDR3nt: TGTGCCAGCCCTGAACCTACAGGGGGCTATAGCAATCAGCCCCAGCATTTT

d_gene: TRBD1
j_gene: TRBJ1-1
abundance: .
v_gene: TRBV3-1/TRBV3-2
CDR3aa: CASSRRDRNTEAFF
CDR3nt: TGTGCCAGCAGCCGCAGGGACAGGAACACTGAAGCTTTCTTT

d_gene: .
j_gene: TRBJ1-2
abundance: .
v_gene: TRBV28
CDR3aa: CASSFTGQPNYGYTF
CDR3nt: TGTGCCAGCAGTTTTACCGGACAGCCTAACTATGGCTACACCTTC

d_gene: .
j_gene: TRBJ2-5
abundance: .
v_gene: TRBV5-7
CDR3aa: CASSLVNLRVRGQETQYF
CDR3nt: TGTGCCAGCAGCTTGGTAAACCTACGGGTACGGGGCCAAGAGACCCAGTACTTC

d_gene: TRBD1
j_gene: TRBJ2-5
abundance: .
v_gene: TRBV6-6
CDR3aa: CASSRGQFLQETQYF
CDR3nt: TGTGCCAGCAGTAGGGGACAGTTCCTTCAAGAGACCCAGTACTTC

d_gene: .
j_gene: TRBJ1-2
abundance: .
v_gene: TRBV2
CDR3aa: CASSVDSPNYGYTF
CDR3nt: TGTGCCAGCAGCGTGGACAGCCCTAACTATGGCTACACCTTC

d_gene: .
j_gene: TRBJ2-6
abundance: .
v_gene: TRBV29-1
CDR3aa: CSVAGTTSGANVLTF
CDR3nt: TGCAGCGTCGCCGGAACTACCTCTGGGGCCAACGTCCTGACTTTC

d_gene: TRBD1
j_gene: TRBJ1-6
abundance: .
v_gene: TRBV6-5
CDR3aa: CASSLGTVSPLHF
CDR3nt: TGTGCCAGCAGCCTCGGGACAGTTTCACCCCTCCACTTT

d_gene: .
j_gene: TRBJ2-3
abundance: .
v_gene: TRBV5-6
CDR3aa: CASSLGLVVDTQYF
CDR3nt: TGTGCCAGCAGCTTGGGACTAGTCGTAGATACGCAGTATTTT

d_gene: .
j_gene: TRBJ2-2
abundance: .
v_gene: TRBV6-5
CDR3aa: CASSRQNTGELFF
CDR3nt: TGTGCCAGCAGCCGACAGAACACCGGGGAGCTGTTTTTT

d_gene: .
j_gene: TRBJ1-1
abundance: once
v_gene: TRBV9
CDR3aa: CASSEPFRGGDTEAFF
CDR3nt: TGTGCCAGCAGCGAGCCCTTCAGGGGAGGGGACACTGAAGCTTTCTTT

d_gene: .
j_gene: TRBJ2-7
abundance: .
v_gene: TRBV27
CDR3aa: CASSYQGSFEQYF
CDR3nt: TGTGCCAGCAGTTACCAGGGCAGCTTCGAGCAGTACTTC

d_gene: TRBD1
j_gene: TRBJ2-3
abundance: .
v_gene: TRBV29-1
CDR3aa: CSVVQGPPNTDTQYF
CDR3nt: TGCAGCGTTGTACAGGGGCCGCCAAACACAGATACGCAGTATTTT

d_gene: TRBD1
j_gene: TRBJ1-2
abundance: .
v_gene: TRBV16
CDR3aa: CASSPQGNYGYTF
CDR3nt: TGTGCCAGCAGCCCACAGGGGAACTATGGCTACACCTTC

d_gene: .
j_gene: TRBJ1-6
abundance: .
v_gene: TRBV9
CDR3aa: CASSLTVNNSPLHF
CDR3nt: TGTGCCAGCAGCTTGACAGTGAACAATTCACCCCTCCACTTT

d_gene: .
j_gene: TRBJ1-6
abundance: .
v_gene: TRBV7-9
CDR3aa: CASSLSRTGNSPLHF
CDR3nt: TGTGCCAGCAGCTTAAGTCGGACGGGAAATTCACCCCTCCACTTT

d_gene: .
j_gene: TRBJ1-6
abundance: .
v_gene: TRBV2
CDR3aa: CASSRQQPLHF
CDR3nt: TGTGCCAGCAGTCGACAGCAGCCCCTCCACTTT

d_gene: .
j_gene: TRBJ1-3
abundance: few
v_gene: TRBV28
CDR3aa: CASSLPQGGGDTIYF
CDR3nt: TGTGCCAGCAGTTTACCCCAGGGAGGTGGGGACACCATATATTTT

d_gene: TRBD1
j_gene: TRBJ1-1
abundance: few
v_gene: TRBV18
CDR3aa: CASSPRGRMTEAFF
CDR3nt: TGTGCCAGCTCACCAAGGGGGCGGATGACTGAAGCTTTCTTT

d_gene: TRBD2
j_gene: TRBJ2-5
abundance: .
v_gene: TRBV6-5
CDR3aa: CASSYSLAVQETQYF
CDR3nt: TGTGCCAGCAGTTACTCACTAGCGGTTCAAGAGACCCAGTACTTC

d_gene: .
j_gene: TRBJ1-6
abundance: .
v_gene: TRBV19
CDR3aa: CASSKQSGTQNSPLHF
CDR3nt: TGTGCCAGTAGTAAACAGTCCGGGACTCAAAATTCACCCCTCCACTTT

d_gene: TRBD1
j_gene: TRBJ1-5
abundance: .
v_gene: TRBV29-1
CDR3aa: CSAERDRGSIRGNQPQHF
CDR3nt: TGCAGCGCCGAGCGGGACAGGGGATCGATTAGGGGCAATCAGCCCCAGCATTTT

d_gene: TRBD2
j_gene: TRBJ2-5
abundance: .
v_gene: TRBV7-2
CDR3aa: CASSLETSGGARVTQYF
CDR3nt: TGTGCCAGCAGCTTAGAGACTAGCGGGGGGGCTCGCGTGACCCAGTACTTC

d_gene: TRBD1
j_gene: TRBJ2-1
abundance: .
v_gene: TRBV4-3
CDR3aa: CASSFGTVYNEQFF
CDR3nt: TGCGCCAGCAGTTTCGGGACAGTTTACAATGAGCAGTTCTTC

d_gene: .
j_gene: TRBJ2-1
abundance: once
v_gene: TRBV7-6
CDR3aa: CASSYTGLQGGNEQFF
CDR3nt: TGTGCCAGCAGTTATACTGGGTTACAGGGTGGCAATGAGCAGTTCTTC

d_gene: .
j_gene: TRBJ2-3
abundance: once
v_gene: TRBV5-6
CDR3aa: CASSLKSGYTDTQYF
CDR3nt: TGTGCCAGCAGCTTAAAATCAGGGTACACAGATACGCAGTATTTT

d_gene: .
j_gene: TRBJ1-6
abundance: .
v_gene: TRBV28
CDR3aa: CASTPGGLSSYNSPLHF
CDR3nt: TGTGCCAGCACCCCCGGAGGGCTGAGCTCCTATAATTCACCCCTCCACTTT

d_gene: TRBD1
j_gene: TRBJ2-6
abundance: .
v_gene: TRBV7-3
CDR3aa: CASSPKGTEERANVLTF
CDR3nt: TGTGCCAGCAGCCCAAAGGGGACAGAGGAGCGGGCCAACGTCCTGACTTTC

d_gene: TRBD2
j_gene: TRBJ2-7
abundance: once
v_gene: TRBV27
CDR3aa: CASSQLGGSYEQYF
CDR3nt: TGTGCCAGCAGCCAACTGGGGGGGTCCTACGAGCAGTACTTC

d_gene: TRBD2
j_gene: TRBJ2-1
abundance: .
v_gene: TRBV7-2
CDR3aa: CASSELAGGYNEQFF
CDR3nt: TGTGCCAGCAGCGAGCTAGCGGGGGGGTACAATGAGCAGTTCTTC

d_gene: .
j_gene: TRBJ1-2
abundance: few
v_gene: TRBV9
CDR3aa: CASSDRVLNYGYTF
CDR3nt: TGTGCCAGCAGCGACAGGGTCCTTAACTATGGCTACACCTTC

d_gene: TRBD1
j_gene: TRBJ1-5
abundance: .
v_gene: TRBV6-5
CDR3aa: CASSRGGNQPQHF
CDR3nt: TGTGCCAGCAGCAGGGGGGGCAATCAGCCCCAGCATTTT

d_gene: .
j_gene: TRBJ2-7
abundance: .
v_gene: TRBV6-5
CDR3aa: CASGRQAGFYEQYF
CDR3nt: TGTGCCAGCGGCCGTCAGGCGGGGTTCTACGAGCAGTACTTC

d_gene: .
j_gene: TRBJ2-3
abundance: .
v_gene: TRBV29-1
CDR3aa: CSVARLEVPDTQYF
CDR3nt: TGCAGCGTTGCGAGACTTGAGGTCCCAGATACGCAGTATTTT